One and the same sample provided the 21 T cell receptor beta chains below, sequenced in a study of cytomegalovirus exposure and HLA in healthy donors. A multiplex PCR was run with 60 Vbeta primers and 13 Jbeta primers. Sequencing used immunoSEQ multiplex PCR; TCRdb keeps in-frame clones, though not all of them. The sample table includes around 100,000 clones. The sequenced material came from PBMCs. Every receptor here comes from a man aged 40-50 years in good health and CMV-seropositive.

The chain recombines TRBV5-5 with TRBJ1-1; maybe TRBD1 (5 bases). Per germline, CDR1 SGHKS and CDR2 YYEKEE (reference sequence). V was trimmed by 3 bases and J by 2 bases, leaving 14 bases between them. There are 15 residues in the CDR3. CDR3 region: CASSSTAGPNTEAFF. As DNA, the CDR3 is TGTGCCAGCAGCTCGACGGCGGGGCCCAACACTGAAGCTTTCTTT. The complete variable domain, with remaining parts taken from reference TRBV5-5 and TRBJ1-1, reads DAGVTQSPTHLIKTRGQQVTLRCSPISGHKSVSWYQQVLGQGPQFIFQYYEKEERGRGNFPDRFSARQFPNYSSELNVNALLLGDSALYLCASSSTAGPNTEAFFGQGTRLTVV.

The chain is built from TRBV11-2 and TRBJ2-5; TRBD2 is a possible D gene (5 bases). CDR1 SGHAT and CDR2 FQNNGV come from the germline V gene. The CDR3 totals 12 residues. Trimming stripped 3 bases from V and 11 bases from J, with 13 bases between. Written as DNA, the CDR3 is TGTGCCAGCAGCTTGGGCCTGTGGGAGCAGTACTTC. Translating it yields CASSLGLWEQYF.

V gene TRBV5-4 combines with J gene TRBJ2-3, with 12 bases fitting TRBD2. Germline CDR1 reads SGHNT; CDR2 reads YYREEE (reference sequence). Unmatched junction bases numbered 5, after V lost 3 bases and J lost 6 bases. CDR3 length: 15 amino acids. This chain's CDR3 is CASSSRLAGVDTQYF. CDR3 bases: TGTGCCAGCAGCTCCCGACTAGCGGGAGTTGATACGCAGTATTTT.

The chain carries TRBV6-5 and TRBJ2-1; D may be TRBD1 (6 bases). Germline lookup yields CDR1 MNHEY and CDR2 SVGAGI. Trimming cost V 7 bases and J 9 bases, with 22 bases left between them. This CDR3 contains 15 residues. CDR3 residues: CASIGLGAVSAEQFF. The DNA for the CDR3 is TGTGCCAGCATCGGGTTGGGGGCCGTTTCAGCTGAGCAGTTCTTC.

Judged by frequency, this clone is large. This chain connects TRBV28 to TRBJ2-7, with 7 bases matching TRBD1. The CDR3 is made up of 16 amino acids. V shed 8 bases and J 1 base; nucleotides not matched to a gene: 14. Germline loops: CDR1 MDHEN, CDR2 SYDVKM. The CDR3 loop is CASLPDRRTPSYEQYF. The CDR3 DNA reads as TGTGCCAGCCTGCCGGACAGGCGTACCCCTTCCTACGAGCAGTACTTC.

The genes are TRBV27 and TRBJ2-7; D gene unclear. Trimming stripped 3 bases from V and 2 bases from J, with 8 bases between. Germline V gene lookup returns CDR1 MNHEY and CDR2 SMNVEV (reference sequence). CDR3 length: 13 residues. The CDR3 loop reads CASSFKRPYEQYF. CDR3 nucleotides: TGTGCCAGCAGTTTTAAGAGGCCCTACGAGCAGTACTTC.

The rearrangement links TRBV4-1 to TRBJ2-2, with 10 bases fitting TRBD1. The CDR3 has 16 residues. V lost 5 bases and J lost 1; bases outside the gene matches: 4. CDR1 and CDR2 (germline): MGHRA, YSYEKL. The CDR3 reads CASSIRDRGNTGELFF. The CDR3 DNA follows: TGCGCCAGCAGCATTCGGGACAGGGGGAACACCGGGGAGCTGTTTTTT.

This sequence joins TRBV10-2 and TRBJ2-7; 8 bases line up with TRBD2. V lost 7 bases to trimming and J lost 0 bases; unmatched junction nucleotides: 5. The CDR3 contains 14 residues. Germline CDR1 WSHSY, CDR2 SAAADI. This CDR3 reads CASKESGSSYEQYF. The CDR3 nucleotides read TGCGCCAGCAAGGAGAGCGGGAGCTCCTACGAGCAGTACTTC.

The chain couples TRBV2 to TRBJ2-7, with TRBD2 as a possible D gene (6 bases). Germline V gene lookup returns CDR1 SNHLY and CDR2 FYNNEI. The CDR3 contains 13 residues. Trimming removed 6 bases from V and 7 bases from J, with 16 bases in between. The CDR3 bases are TGTGCCAGCAGAGTACAGGAGGGAAGGGAGCAGTACTTC. Amino acid sequence: CASRVQEGREQYF.

The J gene is TRBJ2-6, the V gene TRBV28; the match to TRBD2 covers 8 bases. J gave up 4 bases and V 6 bases, and 5 bases lay outside the gene matches. The length of the CDR3 is 15 residues. Germline CDR1 MDHEN, CDR2 SYDVKM. The CDR3 bases are TGTGCCAGCAGCCCGGGAGGGAGAGGGGCCAACGTCCTGACTTTC. It is translated as CASSPGGRGANVLTF. Using reference TRBV28 and TRBJ2-6 for the parts outside the CDR3, the full variable domain is DVKVTQSSRYLVKRTGEKVFLECVQDMDHENMFWYRQDPGLGLRLIYFSYDVKMKEKGDIPEGYSVSREKKERFSLILESASTNQTSMYLCASSPGGRGANVLTFGAGSRLTVL.

The chain combines TRBV6-1 with TRBJ2-4; 7 bases are a match to TRBD2. The CDR3 extends over 13 amino acids. Per the germline V gene, CDR1 is MNHNS and CDR2 is SASEGT. V shed 3 bases and J 7 bases; nucleotides not matched to a gene: 3. DNA of the CDR3: TGTGCCAGCAGTGATCTAGCGGTGAACATTCAGTACTTC. It yields the protein CASSDLAVNIQYF.

The chain carries TRBV10-1 and TRBJ2-7; TRBD1 matches 8 bases. The CDR3 is 13 amino acids. The germline V gene has CDR1 WNHNN and CDR2 SYGVQD (reference sequence). V lost 8 bases and J lost 5; bases outside the gene matches: 8. The CDR3 bases are TGCGCCAGCGCGGACAGGGTAAAGGACGAGCAGTACTTC. As protein: CASADRVKDEQYF.

The chain joins TRBV6-6 to TRBJ2-7; D call uncertain. In germline, CDR1 is MNHNY, CDR2 SVGAGI (reference sequence). V was trimmed by 10 bases and J by 2 bases, leaving 6 bases between them. The CDR3 loop spans 10 amino acids. CDR3 residues: CATGTYEQYF. The CDR3 coding sequence is TGTGCCACAGGCACCTACGAGCAGTACTTC.

The chain employs TRBV28 and TRBJ2-7; 7 bases map to TRBD2. The CDR3 has 16 amino acids. Germline V gives CDR1 MDHEN, CDR2 SYDVKM. V was pared by 5 bases and J by 1 base, with 11 bases of the junction left unmatched. The CDR3 sequence is CASSAPQAGASYEQYF. The CDR3 nucleotides read TGTGCCAGCAGTGCCCCCCAGGCGGGAGCGTCCTACGAGCAGTACTTC.

The V gene is TRBV4-1, the J gene TRBJ2-7, with TRBD1 matching over 9 bases. J gave up 4 bases and V 3 bases, and 10 bases lay outside the gene matches. In germline, CDR1 is MGHRA, CDR2 YSYEKL. The CDR3 extends over 16 amino acids. CDR3 DNA: TGCGCCAGCAGCCAGCTACTCCGGGACAGGGAATACGAGCAGTACTTC. This gives the protein CASSQLLRDREYEQYF.

This chain joins TRBV5-4 and TRBJ2-7; D is possibly TRBD2 (6 bases). This CDR3 contains 14 residues. The germline CDR1 and CDR2 sequences are SGHNT and YYREEE (reference sequence). Trimming left V 3 bases short and J 4 bases short, with 14 bases between. The CDR3 region has the DNA TGTGCCAGCAGCTGGGCGGGATCTACTTACGAGCAGTACTTC. Protein sequence: CASSWAGSTYEQYF. Full variable domain (outside the CDR3, taken from reference TRBV5-4 and TRBJ2-7): ETGVTQSPTHLIKTRGQQVTLRCSSQSGHNTVSWYQQALGQGPQFIFQYYREEENGRGNFPPRFSGLQFPNYSSELNVNALELDDSALYLCASSWAGSTYEQYFGPGTRLTVT.

This sequence joins TRBV7-2 and TRBJ2-5; maybe TRBD1 (5 bases). CDR1 and CDR2 from the germline V gene are SGHTA and FQGNSA. V lost 1 base and J 1 base, leaving 13 bases between the germline ends. The CDR3 extends over 16 amino acids. CDR3 region: CASSLERGMGQETQYF. The CDR3 DNA follows: TGTGCCAGCAGCTTAGAAAGGGGAATGGGCCAAGAGACCCAGTACTTC.

The chain is built from TRBV9 and TRBJ2-2; 9 bases match TRBD1. CDR3 length: 17 residues. Germline V CDR1 and CDR2: SGDLS, YYNGEE. Unmatched junction bases numbered 7, after V lost 0 bases and J lost 4 bases. This CDR3 is CASSVEFGTGITGELFF. In DNA form, the CDR3 reads TGTGCCAGCAGCGTAGAGTTCGGGACAGGGATCACCGGGGAGCTGTTTTTT. The full variable domain, its missing parts supplied by reference TRBV9 and TRBJ2-2, is DSGVTQTPKHLITATGQRVTLRCSPRSGDLSVYWYQQSLDQGLQFLIQYYNGEERAKGNILERFSAQQFPDLHSELNLSSLELGDSALYFCASSVEFGTGITGELFFGEGSRLTVL.

The chain recombines TRBV15 with TRBJ1-5; D unresolved. Germline V gene data show CDR1 as LNHNV and CDR2 as YYDKDF (reference sequence). This CDR3 has 16 amino acids. Between the trimmed V and J ends, which lost 0 bases and 1 base, there was a span of 10 bases. The CDR3 sequence: CATSREVPGSNQPQHF. CDR3 nucleotide sequence: TGTGCCACCAGCAGAGAGGTCCCCGGGAGCAATCAGCCCCAGCATTTT.

The V call is TRBV30, the J call TRBJ2-7; D is possibly TRBD2 (8 bases). CDR3 length: 16 residues. In germline, CDR1 is GTSNPN, CDR2 SVGIG (reference sequence). V was shortened by 2 bases and J by 1 base, with 18 bases between the two germline ends. CDR3 sequence (DNA): TGTGCCTGGAGTTCTACGGGGGGGGGACAGTCCTACGAGCAGTACTTC. Encoded protein: CAWSSTGGGQSYEQYF.

V gene TRBV19 combines with J gene TRBJ2-5; D possibly corresponds to TRBD2 (5 bases). V lost 4 bases to trimming and J lost 2 bases, with 8 bases between them. CDR3 length: 13 residues. Per germline, CDR1 LNHDA and CDR2 SQIVND (reference sequence). Here the CDR3 DNA reads TGTGCCAGTAGTAATCGGGGACAAGAGACCCAGTACTTC. It yields the protein CASSNRGQETQYF.